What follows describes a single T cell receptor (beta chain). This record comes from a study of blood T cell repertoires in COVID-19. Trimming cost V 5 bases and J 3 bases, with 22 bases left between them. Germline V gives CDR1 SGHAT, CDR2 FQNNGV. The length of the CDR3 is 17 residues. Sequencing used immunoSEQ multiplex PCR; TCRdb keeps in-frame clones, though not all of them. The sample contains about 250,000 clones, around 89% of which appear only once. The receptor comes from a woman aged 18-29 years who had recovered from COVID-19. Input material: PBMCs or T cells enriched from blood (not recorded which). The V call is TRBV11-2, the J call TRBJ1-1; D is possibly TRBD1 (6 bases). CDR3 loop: CASSLGDRLIGDTEAFF. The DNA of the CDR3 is TGTGCCAGCAGCCTGGGAGACAGGCTCATCGGTGACACTGAAGCTTTCTTT.